This TCR beta chain came from a study of blood T cell repertoires in COVID-19. V lost 2 bases to trimming and J lost 8 bases, with 5 bases between them. The CDR3 extends over 11 amino acids. Germline CDR1 is LGHDT and CDR2 is YNNKEL (reference sequence). Sequenced by immunoSEQ multiplex PCR; TCRdb stores in-frame clones only, minus some. In the table there are 200,000 to 250,000 clones, about 86% of which are singletons. This clone was recorded only once. In terms of age and location, participants ranged from roughly 18 to 90 years and lived in about 25 US areas. The sequenced material came from PBMCs or T cells enriched from blood (not recorded which). The rearrangement joins TRBV3-1 (or the pseudogene TRBV3-2) to TRBJ2-3, with D possibly TRBD1 on 5 matching bases. This TCR was recovered from a woman aged 50 to 65 in a cohort exposed to, infected with or recovered from COVID-19 (not recorded which). In DNA, the CDR3 is TGTGCCAGCAGCCAACAGGGTACGCAGTATTTT. Its protein is CASSQQGTQYF.